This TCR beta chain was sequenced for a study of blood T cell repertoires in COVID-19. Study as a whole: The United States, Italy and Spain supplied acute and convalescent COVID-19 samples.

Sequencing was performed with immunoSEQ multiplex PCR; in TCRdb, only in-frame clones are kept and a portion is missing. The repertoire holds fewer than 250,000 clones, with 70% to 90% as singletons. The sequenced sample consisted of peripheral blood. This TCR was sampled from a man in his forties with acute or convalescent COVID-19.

This CDR3 is CASSYSRGPSYEQYF. For the CDR3, the DNA is TGTGCCAGCAGTTACTCGAGGGGGCCCTCCTACGAGCAGTACTTC. The rearrangement links TRBV6-2 or TRBV6-3 to TRBJ2-7, with 7 bases matching TRBD1. Germline V gene data show CDR1 as MNHEY and CDR2 as SVGEGT. The CDR3 is 15 amino acids. J gave up 0 bases and V 0 bases, and 2 bases lay outside the gene matches.